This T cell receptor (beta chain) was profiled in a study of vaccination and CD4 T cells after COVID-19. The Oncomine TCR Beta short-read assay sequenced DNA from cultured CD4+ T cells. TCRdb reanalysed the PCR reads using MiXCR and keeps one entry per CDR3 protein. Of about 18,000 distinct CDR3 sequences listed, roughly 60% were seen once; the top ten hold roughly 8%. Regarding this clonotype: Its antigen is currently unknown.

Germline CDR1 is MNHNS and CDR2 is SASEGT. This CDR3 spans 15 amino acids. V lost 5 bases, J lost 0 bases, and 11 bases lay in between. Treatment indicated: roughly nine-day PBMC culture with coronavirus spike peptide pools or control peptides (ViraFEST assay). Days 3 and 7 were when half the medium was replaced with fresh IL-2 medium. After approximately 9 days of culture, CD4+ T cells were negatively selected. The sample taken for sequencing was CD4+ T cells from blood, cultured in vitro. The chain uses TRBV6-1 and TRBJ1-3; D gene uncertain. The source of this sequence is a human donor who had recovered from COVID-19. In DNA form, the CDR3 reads TGTGCCAGCAGTCCTAGGGAGTCCTCTGGAAACACCATATATTTT. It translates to CASSPRESSGNTIYF.